This TCR beta chain was sequenced in a study of vaccination effects on CD4 cells after COVID-19. Turning to this clone: Its target is not known.

The repertoire was sequenced with immunoSEQ multiplex PCR; TCRdb's copy has only in-frame clones and lacks some. This table has tens of thousands of clones, roughly 74% appearing once. The V gene lost 0 bases and the J gene lost 11 bases, with 10 bases spanning the gap. The CDR3 sequence is 13 residues long. Germline V gene data show CDR1 as MNHNY and CDR2 as SVGAGI (reference sequence). Peptide-pool stimulation followed by sequencing identified expanded antigen-specific CD4+ clonotypes in the ViraFEST assay. Around day 10 of culture, CD4+ T cells were separated out. People in the vaccine group had not been infected with SARS-CoV-2 before, and their nucleocapsid antibodies were negative.

The receptor was derived from a human donor who received a COVID-19 vaccine. The specimen was CD4+ T cells from PBMCs cultured with HCoV-NL63 spike peptides, collected before COVID-19 vaccination. The J gene is TRBJ1-4, the V gene TRBV6-6; TRBD1 is a possible D gene (5 bases). For the CDR3, the DNA is TGTGCCAGCAGTTACTCAGGGACGGAGAAACTGTTTTTT. Its protein is CASSYSGTEKLFF.